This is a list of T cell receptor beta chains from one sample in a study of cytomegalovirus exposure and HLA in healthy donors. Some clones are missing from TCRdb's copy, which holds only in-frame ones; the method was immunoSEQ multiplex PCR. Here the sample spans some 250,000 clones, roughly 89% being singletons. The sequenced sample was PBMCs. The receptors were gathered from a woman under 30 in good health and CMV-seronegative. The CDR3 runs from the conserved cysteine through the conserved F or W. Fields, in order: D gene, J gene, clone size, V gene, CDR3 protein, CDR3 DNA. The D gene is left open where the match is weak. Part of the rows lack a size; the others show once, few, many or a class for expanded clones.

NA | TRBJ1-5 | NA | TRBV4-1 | CASSQEAGALNQPQHF | TGCGCCAGCAGCCAAGAGGCGGGGGCCCTCAATCAGCCCCAGCATTTT
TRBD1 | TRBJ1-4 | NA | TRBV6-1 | CASIEGQGPNEKLFF | TGTGCCAGCATCGAGGGACAGGGTCCAAATGAAAAACTGTTTTTT
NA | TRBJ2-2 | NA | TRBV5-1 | CASSLGLNTGELFF | TGCGCCAGCAGCTTGGGTCTGAACACCGGGGAGCTGTTTTTT
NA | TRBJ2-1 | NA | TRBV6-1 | CASTGINPSYNEQFF | TGTGCCAGCACCGGTATAAATCCTTCCTACAATGAGCAGTTCTTC
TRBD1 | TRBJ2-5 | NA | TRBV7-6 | CASSISGGSETQYF | TGTGCCAGCAGCATATCAGGGGGCTCAGAGACCCAGTACTTC
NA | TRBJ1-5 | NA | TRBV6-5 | CASSYRQPRGQPQHF | TGTGCCAGCAGTTACAGACAACCCAGGGGTCAGCCCCAGCATTTT
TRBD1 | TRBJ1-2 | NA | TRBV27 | CASSLGQGWYGYTF | TGTGCCAGCAGTTTAGGACAGGGGTGGTATGGCTACACCTTC
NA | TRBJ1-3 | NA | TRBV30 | CAFQGVSGNTIYF | TGTGCCTTTCAAGGGGTCTCTGGAAACACCATATATTTT
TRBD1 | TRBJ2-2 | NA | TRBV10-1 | CASRPGQGNTGELFF | TGCGCCAGCAGGCCGGGACAGGGTAACACCGGGGAGCTGTTTTTT
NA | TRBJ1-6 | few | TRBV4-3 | CASSQEGTRAPLHF | TGCGCCAGCAGCCAAGAAGGGACACGGGCACCCCTCCACTTT
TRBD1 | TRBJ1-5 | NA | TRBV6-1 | CASSELGQGVYSNQPQHF | TGTGCCAGCAGTGAACTGGGACAGGGGGTTTATAGCAATCAGCCCCAGCATTTT
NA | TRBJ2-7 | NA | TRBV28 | CASTPSRAESAEQYF | TGTGCCAGCACTCCTAGCCGCGCCGAATCTGCCGAGCAGTACTTC
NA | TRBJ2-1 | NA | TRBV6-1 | CASSEQGYNEQFF | TGTGCCAGCAGTGAACAGGGTTACAATGAGCAGTTCTTC
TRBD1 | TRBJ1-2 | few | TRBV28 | CASSLTGGNYGYTF | TGTGCCAGCAGTTTAACAGGGGGTAACTATGGCTACACCTTC
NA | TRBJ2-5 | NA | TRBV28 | CASDGAGPQETQYF | TGTGCCAGCGACGGGGCGGGACCACAAGAGACCCAGTACTTC
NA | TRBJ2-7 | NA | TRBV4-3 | CASSQGASLGYEQYF | TGCGCCAGCAGCCAAGGGGCTAGCTTGGGCTACGAGCAGTACTTC
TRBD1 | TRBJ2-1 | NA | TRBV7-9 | CASNDRGFYNEQFF | TGTGCCAGCAACGACAGGGGATTTTACAATGAGCAGTTCTTC
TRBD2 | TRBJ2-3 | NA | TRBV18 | CASSPPSGGTDTQYF | TGTGCCAGCTCACCACCGAGCGGGGGCACAGATACGCAGTATTTT
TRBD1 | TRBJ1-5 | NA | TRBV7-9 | CASSVGGAGNQPQHF | TGTGCCAGCAGCGTAGGGGGCGCGGGCAATCAGCCCCAGCATTTT
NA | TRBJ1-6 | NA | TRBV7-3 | CASSQTTEMTLHF | TGTGCCAGCAGCCAAACGACAGAGATGACCCTCCACTTT
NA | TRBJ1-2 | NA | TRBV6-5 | CASTANLGYTF | TGTGCCAGCACCGCGAACTTAGGCTACACCTTC
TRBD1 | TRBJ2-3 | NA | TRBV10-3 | CAISQGASSTDTQYF | TGTGCCATCAGCCAGGGGGCGTCTAGCACAGATACGCAGTATTTT
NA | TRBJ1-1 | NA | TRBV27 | CASRMTDPPGVSEAFF | TGTGCCAGCAGAATGACAGATCCTCCGGGGGTTTCTGAAGCTTTCTTT
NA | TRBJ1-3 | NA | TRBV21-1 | CASSKVTEVTGNTIYF | TGTGCCAGCAGCAAAGTGACAGAGGTTACTGGAAACACCATATATTTT
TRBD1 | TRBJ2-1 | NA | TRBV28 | CASSSVLTGQGINEQFF | TGTGCCAGCAGTTCGGTTCTAACGGGACAGGGCATCAATGAGCAGTTCTTC
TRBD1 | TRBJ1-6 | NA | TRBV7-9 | CASSPGTGGLLIHF | TGTGCCAGCAGCCCTGGGACAGGGGGCCTTCTAATCCACTTT
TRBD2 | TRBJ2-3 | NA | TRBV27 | CASSSTTSGEITDTQYF | TGTGCCAGCAGTTCAACGACTAGCGGGGAGATTACAGATACGCAGTATTTT
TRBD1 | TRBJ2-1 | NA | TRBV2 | CASRSGQQNEQFF | TGTGCCAGCAGGTCGGGACAGCAAAATGAGCAGTTCTTC
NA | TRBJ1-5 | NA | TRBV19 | CASSIDLATDPQHF | TGTGCCAGTAGTATAGATCTAGCGACTGATCCCCAGCATTTT
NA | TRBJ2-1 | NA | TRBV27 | CASSSLESSYNEQFF | TGTGCCAGCAGTTCCCTAGAGAGCTCCTACAATGAGCAGTTCTTC
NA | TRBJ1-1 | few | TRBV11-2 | CASSLVGGMNTEAFF | TGTGCCAGCAGCTTAGTGGGGGGGATGAACACTGAAGCTTTCTTT
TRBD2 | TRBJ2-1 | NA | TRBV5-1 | CASSPSGNNEQFF | TGCGCCAGCAGCCCTAGCGGGAACAATGAGCAGTTCTTC
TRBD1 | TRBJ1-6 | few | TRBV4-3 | CASSQGQTAYNSPLHF | TGCGCCAGCAGCCAGGGACAGACTGCCTATAATTCACCCCTCCACTTT
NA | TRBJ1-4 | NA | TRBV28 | CASSPPGGRDEKLFF | TGTGCCAGCAGTCCCCCCGGGGGAAGGGATGAAAAACTGTTTTTT
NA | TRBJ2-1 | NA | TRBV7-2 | CASSLWVADNEQFF | TGTGCCAGCAGCTTATGGGTAGCGGACAATGAGCAGTTCTTC
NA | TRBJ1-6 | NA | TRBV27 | CASSPRRDTNNSPLHF | TGTGCCAGCAGTCCTAGAAGGGACACCAATAATTCACCCCTCCACTTT
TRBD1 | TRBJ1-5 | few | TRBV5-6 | CASSFGTGSQPQHF | TGTGCCAGCAGCTTCGGGACAGGTAGTCAGCCCCAGCATTTT
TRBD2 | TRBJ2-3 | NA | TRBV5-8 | CATVRIAGHTDTQYF | TGTGCCACCGTCCGAATAGCGGGACACACAGATACGCAGTATTTT
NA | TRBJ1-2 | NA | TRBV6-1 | CASSESGGETNYGYTF | TGTGCCAGCAGTGAATCGGGGGGAGAGACTAACTATGGCTACACCTTC
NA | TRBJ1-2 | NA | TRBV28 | CASSAPGTPGDF | TGTGCCAGCAGTGCCCCCGGGACACCAGGAGACTTC
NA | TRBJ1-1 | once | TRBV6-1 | CASSEDGRVNTEAFF | TGTGCCAGCAGTGAAGATGGGAGGGTGAACACTGAAGCTTTCTTT
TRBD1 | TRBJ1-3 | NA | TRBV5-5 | CASSLGQGAVNTIYF | TGTGCCAGCAGCTTAGGACAGGGGGCAGTAAACACCATATATTTT
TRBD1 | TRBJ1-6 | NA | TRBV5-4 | CASSLGQPNSPLHF | TGTGCCAGCAGCCTGGGACAGCCTAATTCACCCCTCCACTTT
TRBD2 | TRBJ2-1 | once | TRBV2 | CASSDLLAGGLYNEQFF | TGTGCCAGCAGTGATTTGTTAGCGGGGGGGCTTTACAATGAGCAGTTCTTC
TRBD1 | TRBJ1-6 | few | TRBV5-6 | CASSLSGTGHSPLHF | TGTGCCAGCAGCCTATCCGGGACAGGGCATTCACCCCTCCACTTT
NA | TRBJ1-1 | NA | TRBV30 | CAGNPGWTEAFF | TGTGCCGGAAACCCAGGGTGGACTGAAGCTTTCTTT
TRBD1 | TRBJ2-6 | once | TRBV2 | CASVQGSSGANVLTF | TGTGCCAGCGTACAGGGGTCCTCTGGGGCCAACGTCCTGACTTTC
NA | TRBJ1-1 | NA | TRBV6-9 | CASSYTRESHPGTEAFF | TGTGCCAGCAGTTACACCCGGGAATCTCACCCGGGCACTGAAGCTTTCTTT
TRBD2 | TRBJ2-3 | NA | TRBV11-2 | CASSLSLAGGLGDTQYF | TGTGCCAGCAGCTTATCTCTAGCGGGGGGCCTAGGAGATACGCAGTATTTT
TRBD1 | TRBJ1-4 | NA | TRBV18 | CASSPDRNNEKLFF | TGTGCCAGCTCACCGGACAGGAATAATGAAAAACTGTTTTTT
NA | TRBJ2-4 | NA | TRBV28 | CASSTTTIAKNIQYF | TGTGCCAGCAGTACAACCACTATAGCCAAAAACATTCAGTACTTC
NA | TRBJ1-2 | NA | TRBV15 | CATSRDTAYGYTF | TGTGCCACCAGCAGGGACACGGCATATGGCTACACCTTC
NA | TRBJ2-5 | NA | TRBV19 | CASSTQGETQYF | TGTGCCAGTAGTACCCAGGGGGAGACCCAGTACTTC
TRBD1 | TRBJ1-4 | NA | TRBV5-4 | CASSLGGADNEKLFF | TGTGCCAGCAGTCTAGGGGGCGCGGATAATGAAAAACTGTTTTTT
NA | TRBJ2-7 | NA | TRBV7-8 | CASSFPGDPYEQYF | TGTGCCAGCAGCTTCCCAGGGGATCCCTACGAGCAGTACTTC